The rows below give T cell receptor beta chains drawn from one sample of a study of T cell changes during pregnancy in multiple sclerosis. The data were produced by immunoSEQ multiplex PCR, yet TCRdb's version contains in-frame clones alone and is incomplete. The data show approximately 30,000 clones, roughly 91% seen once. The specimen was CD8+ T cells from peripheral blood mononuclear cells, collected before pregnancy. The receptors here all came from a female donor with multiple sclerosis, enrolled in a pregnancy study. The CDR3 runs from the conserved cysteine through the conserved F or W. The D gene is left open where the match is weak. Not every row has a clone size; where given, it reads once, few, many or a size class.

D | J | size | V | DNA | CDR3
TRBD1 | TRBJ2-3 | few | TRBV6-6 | TGTGCCAGCAGTTACCGGGACAGCGCAGATACGCAGTATTTT | CASSYRDSADTQYF
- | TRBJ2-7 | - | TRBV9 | TGTGCCAGCAGCGTAGCTCCAGGGGCCTACGAGCAGTACTTC | CASSVAPGAYEQYF
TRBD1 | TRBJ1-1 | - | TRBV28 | TGTGCGGGGTCGGGACAGGGCCATGAAGCTTTCTTT | CAGSGQGHEAFF
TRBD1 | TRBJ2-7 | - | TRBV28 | TGTGCCAGCAGTCGGACAGGGGACTCCTACGAGCAGTACTTC | CASSRTGDSYEQYF
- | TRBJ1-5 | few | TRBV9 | TGTGCCAGCAGTCCTTACAGGGTAGGTCAGCCCCAGCATTTT | CASSPYRVGQPQHF
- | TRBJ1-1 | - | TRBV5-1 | TGCGCCAGCAGCTTCGGGCAGGGCTTGACTGAAGCTTTCTTT | CASSFGQGLTEAFF
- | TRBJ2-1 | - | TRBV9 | TGTGCCAGCAGCGTAGGTGGGGGGACCTACAATGAGCAGTTCTTC | CASSVGGGTYNEQFF
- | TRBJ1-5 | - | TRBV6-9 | TGTGCCAGCAGTGGCGGCCCCAATCAGCCCCAGCATTTT | CASSGGPNQPQHF
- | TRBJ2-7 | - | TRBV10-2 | TGCGCCAGTCTGGCCAGTAACTCCTACGAGCAGTACTTC | CASLASNSYEQYF
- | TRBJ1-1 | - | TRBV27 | TGTGCCAGCAGTTTGTGGCCCAACACTGAAGCTTTCTTT | CASSLWPNTEAFF
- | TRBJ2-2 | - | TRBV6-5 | TGTGCCAGCAGGAGACAGTACACCGGGGAGCTGTTTTTT | CASRRQYTGELFF
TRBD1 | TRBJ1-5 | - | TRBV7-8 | TGTGCCAGCAGCTTAGCGCTTATAGGGACAGCAAATCAGCCCCAGCATTTT | CASSLALIGTANQPQHF
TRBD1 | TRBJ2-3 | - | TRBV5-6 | TGTGCCAGCAGCCACCACAGGGGGCACCGCACAGATACGCAGTATTTT | CASSHHRGHRTDTQYF
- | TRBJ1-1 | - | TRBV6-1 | TGTGCCAGCAGTCCGGGCGAGGAGGAAACTGAAGCTTTCTTT | CASSPGEEETEAFF
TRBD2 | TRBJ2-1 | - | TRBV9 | TGTGCCAGCAGCGCGACCGGGACTAGCGGGTGGGGCGACTACAATGAGCAGTTCTTC | CASSATGTSGWGDYNEQFF
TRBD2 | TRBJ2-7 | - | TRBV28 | TGTGCCAGCACTAGCCCCCTAGCGGGGGTCTCCTACGAGCAGTACTTC | CASTSPLAGVSYEQYF
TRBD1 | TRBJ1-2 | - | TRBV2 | TGTGCCAGCAGTGATGGACAGGGCTATGGCTACACCTTC | CASSDGQGYGYTF
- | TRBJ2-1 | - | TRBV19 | TGTGCCAGTACTCCCGGCATAGCAAGCTCCTACAATGAGCAGTTCTTC | CASTPGIASSYNEQFF
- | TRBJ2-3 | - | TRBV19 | TGTGCCAGTAGTATAGACAGCGAGACAGATACGCAGTATTTT | CASSIDSETDTQYF
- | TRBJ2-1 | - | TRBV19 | TGTGCCAGTAGTATGGGGAGCCGTGATACTGCCCGTTCCTACAATGAGCAGTTCTTC | CASSMGSRDTARSYNEQFF
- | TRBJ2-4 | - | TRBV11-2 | TGTGCCAGCAGCTTAGGGCCCCGGGTGAACATTCAGTACTTC | CASSLGPRVNIQYF
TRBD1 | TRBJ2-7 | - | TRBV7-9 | TGTGCCAGCAGCTTAACGACAGGGAAACCCTACGAGCAGTACTTC | CASSLTTGKPYEQYF
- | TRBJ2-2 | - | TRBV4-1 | TGCGCCAGCAGTCTGCCACGGGCGGGGGCCCGGGAGCTGTTTTTT | CASSLPRAGARELFF
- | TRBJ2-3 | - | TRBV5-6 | TGTGCCAGCAGCTCCGGGACAACGGCAGATACGCAGTATTTT | CASSSGTTADTQYF
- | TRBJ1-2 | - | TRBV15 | TGTGCCACCAGCAGGAACTACAGGGACCCCAACTATGGCTACACCTTC | CATSRNYRDPNYGYTF
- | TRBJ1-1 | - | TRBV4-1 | TGCGCCAGCAGCCAAGACCCAGGGAGGTGGGCGAACACTGAAGCTTTCTTT | CASSQDPGRWANTEAFF
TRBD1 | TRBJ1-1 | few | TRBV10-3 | TGTGCCATCAGTCCGACAGGGGACTACACTGAAGCTTTCTTT | CAISPTGDYTEAFF
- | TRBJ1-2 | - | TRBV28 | TGTGCCAGCAGTCTAGGGGAGGGTGGCTACACCTTC | CASSLGEGGYTF
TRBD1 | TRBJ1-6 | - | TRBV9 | TGTGCCAGCAGCGCCACAGGGGGCGGGAATTCACCCCTCCACTTT | CASSATGGGNSPLHF
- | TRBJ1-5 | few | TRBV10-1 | TGCGCAAAGCACGGAGCTTATAGCAATCAGCCCCAGCATTTT | CAKHGAYSNQPQHF
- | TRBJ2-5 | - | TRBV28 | TGTGCCAGCAGTCCAGAGGGGGAGGGGACCCAAGAGACCCAGTACTTC | CASSPEGEGTQETQYF
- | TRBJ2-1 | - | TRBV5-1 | TGCGCCAGTAATCCCGCGGGCGGAAGGAATGAGCAGTTCTTC | CASNPAGGRNEQFF
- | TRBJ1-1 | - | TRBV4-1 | TGCGCCAGCAGCCAAGGGGGCAGGGAAGCTTTCTTT | CASSQGGREAFF
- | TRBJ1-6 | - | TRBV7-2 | TGTGCCAGCAGCTTAGGCCCTTTGCAGGCCCTGGATTCACCCCTCCACTTT | CASSLGPLQALDSPLHF
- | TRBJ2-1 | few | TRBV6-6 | TGTGCCAGCAGTTACAGGGGGACATACAATGAGCAGTTCTTC | CASSYRGTYNEQFF
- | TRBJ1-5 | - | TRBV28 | TGTGCCAGCAGTCCCGACTACGGAGGCTCTTATCAGCCCCAGCATTTT | CASSPDYGGSYQPQHF
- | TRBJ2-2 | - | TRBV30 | TGTGCCTGGCGGGGATTGTTTCTAGCGAACACCGGGGAGCTGTTTTTT | CAWRGLFLANTGELFF
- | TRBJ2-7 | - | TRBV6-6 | TGTGCCAGCAGTTCGAGGGCCTACGAGCAGTACTTC | CASSSRAYEQYF
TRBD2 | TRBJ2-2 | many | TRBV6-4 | TGTGCCAGCAGTGACAGCGGGGACACCGGGGAGCTGTTTTTT | CASSDSGDTGELFF
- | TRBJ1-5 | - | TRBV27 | TGTGCCAGCAGTTTTAGGGAGGGCAATCAGCCCCAGCATTTT | CASSFREGNQPQHF
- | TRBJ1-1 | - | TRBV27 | TGTGCCAGCAGTTTATCTCCGTCTGCTGAAGCTTTCTTT | CASSLSPSAEAFF